This T cell receptor beta chain appears in the sequencing data of a study of control samples from healthy donors and cancer patients (TCRdb year 2020). For this clone: Its antigen remains unidentified. The sample holds no much larger clone one base away, and base qualities are not on file.

To prepare the library, the immunoSEQ multiplex PCR assay was applied. TCRdb took over this immuneACCESS table, retaining in-frame rearrangements with V and J assigned. Such tables are incomplete; in checked studies, under half of the missing clones stem from an unresolved V gene, and the remainder is unexplained. The sample table holds approximately 100,000 clones, of which around 89% were seen once. The ten top clones hold under 10% of the sample. The sequence derives from a man aged 25-40 years in good health. Sample: blood.

The nucleotide sequence reads as follows: TGCGCCAGCAGCCTATCGGGGGGCACTGAAGCTTTCTTT. It is translated as CASSLSGGTEAFF. The rearrangement joined TRBV10-1 to TRBJ1-1, with TRBD1 perhaps the D gene, on 5 matching bases. In the germline V gene (reference sequence), CDR1 corresponds to WNHNN and CDR2 to SYGVQD. Reading from cysteine to phenylalanine, the CDR3 counts 13 amino acids. This entry keeps only the CDR3 DNA: 39 bases, framed from base 1. The junction shows trimming of 6 bases on V and 4 bases on J, plus 12 bases between the germline ends.